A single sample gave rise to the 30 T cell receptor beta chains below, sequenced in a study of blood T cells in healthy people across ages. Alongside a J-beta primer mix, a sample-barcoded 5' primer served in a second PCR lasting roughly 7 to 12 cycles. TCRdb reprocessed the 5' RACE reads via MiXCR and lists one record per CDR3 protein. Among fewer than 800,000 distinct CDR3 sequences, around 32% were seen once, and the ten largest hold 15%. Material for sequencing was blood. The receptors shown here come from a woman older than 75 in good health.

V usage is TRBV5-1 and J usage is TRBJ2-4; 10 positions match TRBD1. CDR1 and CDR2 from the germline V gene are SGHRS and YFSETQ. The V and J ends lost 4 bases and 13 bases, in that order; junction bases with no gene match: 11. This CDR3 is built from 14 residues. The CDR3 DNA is TGCGCCAGCAGCCTCCTGACAGGGGGCTACTGGCAGTACTTC. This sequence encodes CASSLLTGGYWQYF.

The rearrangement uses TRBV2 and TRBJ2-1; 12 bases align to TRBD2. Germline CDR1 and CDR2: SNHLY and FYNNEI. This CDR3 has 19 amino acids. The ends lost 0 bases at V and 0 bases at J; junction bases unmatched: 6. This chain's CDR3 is CASSEALTSGGSSYNEQFF. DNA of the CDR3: TGTGCCAGCAGTGAAGCCCTGACTAGCGGGGGTAGCTCCTACAATGAGCAGTTCTTC.

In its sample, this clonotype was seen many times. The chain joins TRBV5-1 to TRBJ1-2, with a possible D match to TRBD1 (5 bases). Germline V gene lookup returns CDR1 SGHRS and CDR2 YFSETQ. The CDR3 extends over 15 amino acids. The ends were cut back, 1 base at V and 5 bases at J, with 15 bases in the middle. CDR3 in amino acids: CASSLMGLGSYGYTF. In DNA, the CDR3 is TGCGCCAGCAGCTTGATGGGACTGGGATCTTATGGCTACACCTTC.

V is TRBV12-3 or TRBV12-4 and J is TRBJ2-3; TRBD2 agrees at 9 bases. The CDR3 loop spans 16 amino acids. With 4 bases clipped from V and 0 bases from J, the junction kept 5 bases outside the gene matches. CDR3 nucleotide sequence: TGTGCCAGCAGTTGGGACAGCGGGGGGAGCACAGATACGCAGTATTTT. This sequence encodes CASSWDSGGSTDTQYF.

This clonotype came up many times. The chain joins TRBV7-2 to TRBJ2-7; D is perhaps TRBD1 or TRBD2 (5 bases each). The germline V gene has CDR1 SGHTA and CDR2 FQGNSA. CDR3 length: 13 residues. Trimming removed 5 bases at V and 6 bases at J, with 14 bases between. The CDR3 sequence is CASSLRPGTEQYF. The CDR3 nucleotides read TGTGCCAGCAGCCTGAGACCCGGGACCGAGCAGTACTTC.

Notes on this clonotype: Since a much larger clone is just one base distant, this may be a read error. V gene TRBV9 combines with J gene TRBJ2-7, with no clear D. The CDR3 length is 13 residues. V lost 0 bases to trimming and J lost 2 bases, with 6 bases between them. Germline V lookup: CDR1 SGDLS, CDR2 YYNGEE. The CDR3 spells CASSVAGPYEQYF. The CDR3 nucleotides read TGTGCCAGCAGCGTAGCGGGCCCCTACGAGCAGTACTTC. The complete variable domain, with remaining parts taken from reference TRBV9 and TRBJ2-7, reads DSGVTQTPKHLITATGQRVTLRCSPRSGDLSVYWYQQSLDQGLQFLIQYYNGEERAKGNILERFSAQQFPDLHSELNLSSLELGDSALYFCASSVAGPYEQYFGPGTRLTVT.

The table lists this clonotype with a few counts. CDR3 coding DNA: TGTGCCAGTGGGGGGGACTCATTCGGACGCAATCAGCCCCAGCATTTT. Translating gives CASGGDSFGRNQPQHF. V and J are TRBV28 and TRBJ1-5; TRBD1 is a possible D gene (5 bases). Germline lookup yields CDR1 MDHEN and CDR2 SYDVKM. CDR3 length: 16 residues. Trimming removed 9 bases at V and 2 bases at J, with 20 bases between.

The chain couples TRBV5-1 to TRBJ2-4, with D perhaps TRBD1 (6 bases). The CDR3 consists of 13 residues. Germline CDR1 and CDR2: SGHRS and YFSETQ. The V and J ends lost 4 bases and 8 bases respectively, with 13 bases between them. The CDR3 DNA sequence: TGCGCCAGCAGCAAGTCAGGGGAAGACATTCAGTACTTC. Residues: CASSKSGEDIQYF. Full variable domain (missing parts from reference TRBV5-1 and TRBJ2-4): KAGVTQTPRYLIKTRGQQVTLSCSPISGHRSVSWYQQTPGQGLQFLFEYFSETQRNKGNFPGRFSGRQFSNSRSEMNVSTLELGDSALYLCASSKSGEDIQYFGAGTRLSVL.

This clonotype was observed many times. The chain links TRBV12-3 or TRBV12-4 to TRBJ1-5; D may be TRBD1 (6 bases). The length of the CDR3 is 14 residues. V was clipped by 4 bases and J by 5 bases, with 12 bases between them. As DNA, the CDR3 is TGTGCCAGCAGTTCGGGCAGGACAGATCAGCCCCAGCATTTT. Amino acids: CASSSGRTDQPQHF.

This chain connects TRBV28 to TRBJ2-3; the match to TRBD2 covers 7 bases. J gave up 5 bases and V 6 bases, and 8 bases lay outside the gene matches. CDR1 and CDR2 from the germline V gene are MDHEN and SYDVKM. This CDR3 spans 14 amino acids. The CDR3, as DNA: TGTGCCAGCAGCCTACCAGCGGGGATAGATACGCAGTATTTT. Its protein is CASSLPAGIDTQYF.

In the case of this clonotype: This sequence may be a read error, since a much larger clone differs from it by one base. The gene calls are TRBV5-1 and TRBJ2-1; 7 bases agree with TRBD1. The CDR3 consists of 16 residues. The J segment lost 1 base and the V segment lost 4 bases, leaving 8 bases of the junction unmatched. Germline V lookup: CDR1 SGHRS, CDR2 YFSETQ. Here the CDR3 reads CASSINRGSSYNEQFF. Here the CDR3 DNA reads TGCGCCAGCAGCATCAACAGGGGTTCGTCCTACAATGAGCAGTTCTTC.

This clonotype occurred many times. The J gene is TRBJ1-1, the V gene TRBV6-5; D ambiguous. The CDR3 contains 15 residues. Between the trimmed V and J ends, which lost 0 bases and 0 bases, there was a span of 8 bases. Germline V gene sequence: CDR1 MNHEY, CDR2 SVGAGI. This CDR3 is CASSYSDAMNTEAFF. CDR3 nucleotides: TGTGCCAGCAGTTACTCTGACGCCATGAACACTGAAGCTTTCTTT.

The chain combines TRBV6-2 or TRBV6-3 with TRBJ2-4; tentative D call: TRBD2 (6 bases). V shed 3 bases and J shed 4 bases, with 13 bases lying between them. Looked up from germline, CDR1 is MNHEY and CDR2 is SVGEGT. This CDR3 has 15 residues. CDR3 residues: CASSYGFSGKNIQYF. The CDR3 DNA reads TGTGCCAGCAGTTATGGGTTTAGCGGAAAAAACATTCAGTACTTC.

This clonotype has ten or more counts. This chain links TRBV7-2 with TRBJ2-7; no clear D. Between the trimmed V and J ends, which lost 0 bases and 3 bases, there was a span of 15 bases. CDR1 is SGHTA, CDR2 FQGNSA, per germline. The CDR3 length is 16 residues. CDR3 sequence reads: CASSLAGPAGHYEQYF. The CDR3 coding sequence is TGTGCCAGCAGCTTAGCTGGCCCCGCTGGTCACTACGAGCAGTACTTC. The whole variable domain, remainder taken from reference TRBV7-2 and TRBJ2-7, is GAGVSQSPSNKVTEKGKDVELRCDPISGHTALYWYRQSLGQGLEFLIYFQGNSAPDKSGLPSDRFSAERTGGSVSTLTIQRTQQEDSAVYLCASSLAGPAGHYEQYFGPGTRLTVT.

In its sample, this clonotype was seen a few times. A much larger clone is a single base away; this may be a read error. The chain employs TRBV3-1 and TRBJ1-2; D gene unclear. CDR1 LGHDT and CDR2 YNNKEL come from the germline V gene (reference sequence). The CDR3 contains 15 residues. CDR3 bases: TGTGCCAGCAGCCCCAACCCACTAGTCCTCTATGGCCACACCTTC. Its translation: CASSPNPLVLYGHTF.

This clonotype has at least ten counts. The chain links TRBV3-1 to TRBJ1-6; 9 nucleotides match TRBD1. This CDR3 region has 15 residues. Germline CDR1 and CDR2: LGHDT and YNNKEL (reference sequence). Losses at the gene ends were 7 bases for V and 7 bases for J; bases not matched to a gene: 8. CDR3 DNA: TGTGCCAGCAACGGACAGGGGAATGGCAATTCACCCCTCCACTTT. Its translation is CASNGQGNGNSPLHF. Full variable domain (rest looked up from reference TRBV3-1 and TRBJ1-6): DTAVSQTPKYLVTQMGNDKSIKCEQNLGHDTMYWYKQDSKKFLKIMFSYNNKELIINETVPNRFSPKSPDKAHLNLHINSLELGDSAVYFCASNGQGNGNSPLHFGNGTRLTVT.

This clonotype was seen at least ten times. In nucleotides, the CDR3 is TGTGCCAGCAACCTAGCAGGGGGCGCATGGAGCCCGAATGAGCAGTTCTTC. It encodes CASNLAGGAWSPNEQFF. V gene TRBV28 combines with J gene TRBJ2-1, with TRBD1 matching over 8 bases. This CDR3 contains 17 residues. CDR1 MDHEN and CDR2 SYDVKM come from the germline V gene. Germline trimming cut 7 bases from V and 7 bases from J; bases unmatched to any gene: 18.

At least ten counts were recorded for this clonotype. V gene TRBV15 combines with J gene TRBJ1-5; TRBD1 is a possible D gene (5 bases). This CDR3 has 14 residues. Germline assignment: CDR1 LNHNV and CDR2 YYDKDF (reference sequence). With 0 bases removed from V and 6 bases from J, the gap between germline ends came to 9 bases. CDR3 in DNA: TGTGCCACCAGCAGAGACAGGGTCGGTCAGCCCCAGCATTTT. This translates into CATSRDRVGQPQHF.

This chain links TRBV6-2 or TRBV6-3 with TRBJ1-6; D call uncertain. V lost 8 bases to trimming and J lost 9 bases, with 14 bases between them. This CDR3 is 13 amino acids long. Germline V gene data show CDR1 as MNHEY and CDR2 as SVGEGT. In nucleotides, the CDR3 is TGTGCCAGCTCTCCCGGATGGATTTCACCCCTCCACTTT. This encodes CASSPGWISPLHF.

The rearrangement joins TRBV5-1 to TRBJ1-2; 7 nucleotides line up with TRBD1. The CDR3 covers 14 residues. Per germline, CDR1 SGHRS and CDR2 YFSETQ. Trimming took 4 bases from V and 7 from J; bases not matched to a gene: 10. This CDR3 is CASSLTTGNAGYTF. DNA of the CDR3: TGCGCCAGCAGCCTCACGACAGGGAATGCTGGCTACACCTTC.

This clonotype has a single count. CDR3 in DNA: TGCGCCAGCAGCCTGACGACAGGGGGGGATACGCAGTATTTT. The encoded protein is CASSLTTGGDTQYF. The chain uses TRBV5-1 and TRBJ2-3, with 9 positions matching TRBD1. The CDR3 is 14 amino acids. The V gene's germline CDR1 is SGHRS and CDR2 YFSETQ. J gave up 6 bases and V 4 bases, and 6 bases lay outside the gene matches.

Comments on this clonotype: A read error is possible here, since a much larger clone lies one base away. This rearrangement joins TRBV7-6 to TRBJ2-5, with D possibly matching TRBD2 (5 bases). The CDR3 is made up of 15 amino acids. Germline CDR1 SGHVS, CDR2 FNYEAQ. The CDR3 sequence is CASSLNQGPGETHYF. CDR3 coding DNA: TGTGCCAGCAGCCTTAACCAAGGACCTGGGGAGACCCACTACTTC.

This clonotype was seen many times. The CDR3 DNA reads as TGTGCCAGCAGCGGGGCGCGAGCTAATGAAAAACTGTTTTTT. Encoded protein: CASSGARANEKLFF. The chain has TRBV9 and TRBJ1-4; D ambiguous. Germline V CDR1 and CDR2: SGDLS, YYNGEE. The CDR3 is made up of 14 amino acids. V lost 3 bases and J 3 bases, leaving 9 bases between the germline ends.

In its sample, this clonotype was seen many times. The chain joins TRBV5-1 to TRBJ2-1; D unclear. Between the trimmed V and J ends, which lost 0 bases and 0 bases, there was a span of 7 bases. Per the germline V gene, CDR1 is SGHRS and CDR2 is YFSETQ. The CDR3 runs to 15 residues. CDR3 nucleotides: TGCGCCAGCAGCTTGGAGGGATTCTCCTACAATGAGCAGTTCTTC. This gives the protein CASSLEGFSYNEQFF.

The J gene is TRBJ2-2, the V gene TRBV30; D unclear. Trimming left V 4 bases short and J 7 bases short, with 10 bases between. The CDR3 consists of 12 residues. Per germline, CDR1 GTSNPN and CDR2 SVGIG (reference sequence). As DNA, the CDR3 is TGTGCCTGGAAGAGGTGGGGCGGGGAGCTGTTTTTT. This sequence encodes CAWKRWGGELFF.

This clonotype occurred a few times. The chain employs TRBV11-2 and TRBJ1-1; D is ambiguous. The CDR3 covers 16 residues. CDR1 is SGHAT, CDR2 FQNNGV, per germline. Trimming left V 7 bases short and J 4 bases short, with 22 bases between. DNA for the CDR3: TGTGCCAGCACCCCTGTTGGGGTTGTTAAGTCCACTGAAGCTTTCTTT. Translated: CASTPVGVVKSTEAFF.

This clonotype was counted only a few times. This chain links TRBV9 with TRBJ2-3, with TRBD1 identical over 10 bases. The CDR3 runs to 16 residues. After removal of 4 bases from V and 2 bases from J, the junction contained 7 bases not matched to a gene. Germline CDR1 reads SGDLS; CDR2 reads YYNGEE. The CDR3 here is CASSTRQGAYTDTQYF. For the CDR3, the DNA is TGTGCCAGCAGCACCAGACAGGGGGCTTACACAGATACGCAGTATTTT.

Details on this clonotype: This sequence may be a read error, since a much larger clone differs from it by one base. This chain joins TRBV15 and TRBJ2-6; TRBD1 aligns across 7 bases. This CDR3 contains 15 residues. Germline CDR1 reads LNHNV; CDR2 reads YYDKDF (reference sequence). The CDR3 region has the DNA TGTGCCACCAGCAGAGGAAGTACAGGGGCCAACGTCCGGACTTTC. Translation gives CATSRGSTGANVRTF.

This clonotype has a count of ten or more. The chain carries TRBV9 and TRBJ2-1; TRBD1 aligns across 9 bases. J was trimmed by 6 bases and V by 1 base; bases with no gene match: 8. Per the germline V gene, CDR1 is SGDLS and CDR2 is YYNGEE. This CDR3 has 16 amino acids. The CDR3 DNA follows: TGTGCCAGCAGCGTATCGGGACAGGGTACGTTCAATGAGCAGTTCTTC. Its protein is CASSVSGQGTFNEQFF.

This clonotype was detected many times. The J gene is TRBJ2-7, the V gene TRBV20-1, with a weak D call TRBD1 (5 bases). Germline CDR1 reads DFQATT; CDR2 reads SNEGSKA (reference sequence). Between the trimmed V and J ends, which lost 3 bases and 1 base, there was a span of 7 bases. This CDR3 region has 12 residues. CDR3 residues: CSARDISYEQYF. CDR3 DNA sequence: TGCAGTGCTAGGGACATATCCTACGAGCAGTACTTC.